This TCR beta chain appears in the sequencing data of a study of blood T cell repertoires in COVID-19. In the study overall: Samples representing acute and convalescent COVID-19 were sourced from the United States, Italy and Spain.

Authors' methods: Amplification of reference gene primers provided the estimated nucleated cell counts. TCRdb keeps only in-frame clones here, not all; method: immunoSEQ multiplex PCR. The D gene and trimming were derived from the DNA, and the V and J assignments and clone size from that table. The repertoire consists of about 140,000 clones, with approximately 86% occurring once and the leading ten covering around 5%. This CDR3 comprises 17 residues. The ends were cut back, 3 bases at V and 0 bases at J, with 16 bases in the middle. CDR1 and CDR2 from the germline V gene are SGHRS and YFSETQ. The TCR originated in a human donor in a cohort sampled during active COVID-19. The chain is built from TRBV5-1 and TRBJ2-1; D might be TRBD1 (6 bases). Sequencing was done on a sample of peripheral blood. CDR3: CASSWRTASSSYNEQFF. CDR3 DNA sequence: TGCGCCAGCAGCTGGAGGACAGCCTCGAGCTCCTACAATGAGCAGTTCTTC.